This is a list of T cell receptor beta chains from one sample in a study of cytomegalovirus exposure and HLA in healthy donors. The table came from immunoSEQ multiplex PCR; TCRdb's copy has only in-frame clones and leaves some out. This sample's table has 200,000 to 250,000 clones. Sequencing used PBMCs. Receptors were obtained from a woman aged 30 to 39 in good health and CMV-seropositive. CDR3s include the opening cysteine and the closing phenylalanine or tryptophan. D genes are given only for firm matches.

v_gene: TRBV6-5
j_gene: TRBJ2-2
d_gene: NA
CDR3aa: CASIPGWGAGGLFF
CDR3nt: TGTGCCAGCATCCCTGGATGGGGCGCCGGGGGGCTGTTTTTT

v_gene: TRBV19
j_gene: TRBJ1-2
d_gene: NA
CDR3aa: CASTIEDKQRYGYTF
CDR3nt: TGTGCCAGTACCATTGAGGACAAACAACGCTATGGCTACACCTTC

v_gene: TRBV6-6
j_gene: TRBJ2-1
d_gene: NA
CDR3aa: CASSFSYDMEQFF
CDR3nt: TGTGCCAGCAGTTTCAGTTACGACATGGAGCAGTTCTTC

v_gene: TRBV19
j_gene: TRBJ2-4
d_gene: TRBD2
CDR3aa: CASSRAGGTNIQYF
CDR3nt: TGTGCCAGTAGTAGAGCGGGAGGAACTAACATTCAGTACTTC

v_gene: TRBV7-2
j_gene: TRBJ2-7
d_gene: NA
CDR3aa: CASSSASIEQYF
CDR3nt: TGTGCCAGCAGCTCCGCCTCTATCGAGCAGTACTTC

v_gene: TRBV9
j_gene: TRBJ2-2
d_gene: NA
CDR3aa: CASSPHVGGILVTGELFF
CDR3nt: TGTGCCAGCAGCCCCCATGTAGGAGGGATTTTAGTCACCGGGGAGCTGTTTTTT

v_gene: TRBV18
j_gene: TRBJ2-2
d_gene: NA
CDR3aa: CASSTTQVDTGELFF
CDR3nt: TGTGCCAGCTCGACCACACAGGTTGACACCGGGGAGCTGTTTTTT

v_gene: TRBV30
j_gene: TRBJ1-1
d_gene: NA
CDR3aa: CAWSVETGEAFF
CDR3nt: TGTGCCTGGAGTGTAGAGACAGGCGAAGCTTTCTTT

v_gene: TRBV5-4
j_gene: TRBJ2-7
d_gene: NA
CDR3aa: CASSPSGGFSYEQYF
CDR3nt: TGTGCCAGCAGCCCCTCGGGGGGCTTCTCCTACGAGCAGTACTTC

v_gene: TRBV6-5
j_gene: TRBJ2-5
d_gene: NA
CDR3aa: CASSFSGYNGETQYF
CDR3nt: TGTGCCAGCAGTTTTTCAGGGTACAATGGCGAGACCCAGTACTTC

v_gene: TRBV5-1
j_gene: TRBJ1-2
d_gene: NA
CDR3aa: CASSSLAGDYGYTF
CDR3nt: TGCGCCAGCAGCTCGCTGGCAGGGGACTATGGCTACACCTTC

v_gene: TRBV5-1
j_gene: TRBJ2-5
d_gene: NA
CDR3aa: CASSLAGVPQETQYF
CDR3nt: TGCGCCAGCAGCTTGGCGGGGGTCCCGCAAGAGACCCAGTACTTC

v_gene: TRBV19
j_gene: TRBJ2-5
d_gene: TRBD2
CDR3aa: CASSIGSGARAETQYF
CDR3nt: TGTGCCAGTAGTATCGGGAGCGGGGCCAGGGCAGAGACCCAGTACTTC

v_gene: TRBV4-1
j_gene: TRBJ2-3
d_gene: TRBD1
CDR3aa: CASSQVGTGTDTQYF
CDR3nt: TGCGCCAGCAGCCAAGTGGGGACAGGCACAGATACGCAGTATTTT

v_gene: TRBV4-3
j_gene: TRBJ2-1
d_gene: TRBD2
CDR3aa: CASSQETGGEQFF
CDR3nt: TGCGCCAGCAGCCAAGAAACGGGAGGAGAGCAGTTCTTC

v_gene: TRBV28
j_gene: TRBJ1-1
d_gene: NA
CDR3aa: CASCKGGTETEAFF
CDR3nt: TGTGCCAGCTGTAAGGGGGGGACCGAAACTGAAGCTTTCTTT

v_gene: TRBV2
j_gene: TRBJ1-1
d_gene: NA
CDR3aa: CASIYWQGNTEAFF
CDR3nt: TGTGCCAGCATCTACTGGCAGGGGAACACTGAAGCTTTCTTT

v_gene: TRBV2
j_gene: TRBJ2-5
d_gene: NA
CDR3aa: CASSEAAEEQYF
CDR3nt: TGTGCCAGCAGTGAAGCTGCGGAGGAGCAGTACTTC

v_gene: TRBV7-2
j_gene: TRBJ2-1
d_gene: NA
CDR3aa: CASSAMGGINNEQFF
CDR3nt: TGTGCCAGCAGCGCCATGGGGGGAATCAACAATGAGCAGTTCTTC

v_gene: TRBV5-1
j_gene: TRBJ2-3
d_gene: NA
CDR3aa: CASSLAQNTDTQYF
CDR3nt: TGCGCCAGCAGCTTGGCACAGAACACAGATACGCAGTATTTT

v_gene: TRBV6-5
j_gene: TRBJ2-1
d_gene: TRBD1
CDR3aa: CASSYTGQGIDEQFF
CDR3nt: TGTGCCAGCAGTTACACGGGACAGGGGATCGATGAGCAGTTCTTC

v_gene: TRBV19
j_gene: TRBJ1-5
d_gene: TRBD1
CDR3aa: CAKGQGEHF
CDR3nt: TGTGCCAAGGGACAGGGTGAACATTTT

v_gene: TRBV9
j_gene: TRBJ2-5
d_gene: TRBD2
CDR3aa: CASSVRAGGEETQYF
CDR3nt: TGTGCCAGCAGCGTAAGAGCGGGAGGGGAAGAGACCCAGTACTTC

v_gene: TRBV29-1
j_gene: TRBJ2-1
d_gene: TRBD2
CDR3aa: CSVDATSVNEQFF
CDR3nt: TGCAGCGTTGACGCCACTAGCGTCAATGAGCAGTTCTTC

v_gene: TRBV21-1
j_gene: TRBJ2-1
d_gene: NA
CDR3aa: CASNFRTIPSDEQFF
CDR3nt: TGTGCCAGCAACTTCAGGACTATACCGTCGGATGAGCAGTTCTTC

v_gene: TRBV7-9
j_gene: TRBJ2-7
d_gene: TRBD2
CDR3aa: CASSLSATSGGEQYF
CDR3nt: TGTGCCAGCAGCTTAAGCGCGACTAGCGGGGGCGAGCAGTACTTC

v_gene: TRBV2
j_gene: TRBJ2-1
d_gene: TRBD2
CDR3aa: CASRKMGTSGINEQFF
CDR3nt: TGTGCCAGCAGGAAGATGGGGACTAGCGGGATCAATGAGCAGTTCTTC

v_gene: TRBV9
j_gene: TRBJ2-7
d_gene: TRBD2
CDR3aa: CASSGTSGRPPYEQYF
CDR3nt: TGTGCCAGCAGCGGGACTAGCGGGAGGCCCCCCTACGAGCAGTACTTC

v_gene: TRBV7-8
j_gene: TRBJ2-7
d_gene: NA
CDR3aa: CASSHSGGGVKGEQYF
CDR3nt: TGTGCCAGCAGCCACTCCGGAGGGGGCGTCAAGGGAGAGCAGTACTTC

v_gene: TRBV6-5
j_gene: TRBJ2-7
d_gene: NA
CDR3aa: CASSYGASTYEQYF
CDR3nt: TGTGCCAGCAGTTACGGGGCTAGTACCTACGAGCAGTACTTC

v_gene: TRBV27
j_gene: TRBJ2-7
d_gene: TRBD1
CDR3aa: CASSLFTGASEQYF
CDR3nt: TGTGCCAGCAGTTTATTTACAGGGGCGTCCGAGCAGTACTTC

v_gene: TRBV7-2
j_gene: TRBJ1-1
d_gene: NA
CDR3aa: CASTTGGNTEAFF
CDR3nt: TGTGCCAGCACCACCGGGGGGAACACTGAAGCTTTCTTT

v_gene: TRBV5-1
j_gene: TRBJ2-5
d_gene: NA
CDR3aa: CASSLGSSETQYF
CDR3nt: TGCGCCAGCAGCTTGGGTAGTTCCGAGACCCAGTACTTC

v_gene: TRBV5-1
j_gene: TRBJ2-5
d_gene: TRBD1
CDR3aa: CASSSTGQSQETQYF
CDR3nt: TGCGCCAGCTCTAGTACGGGACAGAGCCAAGAGACCCAGTACTTC

v_gene: TRBV5-1
j_gene: TRBJ2-1
d_gene: TRBD2
CDR3aa: CASFGFGTSGGSSYNEQFF
CDR3nt: TGCGCCAGCTTCGGGTTTGGGACTAGCGGAGGGAGCTCCTACAATGAGCAGTTCTTC

v_gene: TRBV19
j_gene: TRBJ1-2
d_gene: NA
CDR3aa: CASSSEGTTSMVYTF
CDR3nt: TGTGCCAGTAGTTCCGAGGGGACAACGTCTATGGTGTACACCTTC

v_gene: TRBV10-3
j_gene: TRBJ1-6
d_gene: TRBD1
CDR3aa: CAIQDRADSSPLHF
CDR3nt: TGTGCCATCCAAGACAGGGCCGACAGTTCACCCCTCCACTTT

v_gene: TRBV7-9
j_gene: TRBJ1-5
d_gene: NA
CDR3aa: CASSLSTGVGQPQHF
CDR3nt: TGTGCCAGCAGCTTAAGTACAGGAGTTGGCCAGCCCCAGCATTTT